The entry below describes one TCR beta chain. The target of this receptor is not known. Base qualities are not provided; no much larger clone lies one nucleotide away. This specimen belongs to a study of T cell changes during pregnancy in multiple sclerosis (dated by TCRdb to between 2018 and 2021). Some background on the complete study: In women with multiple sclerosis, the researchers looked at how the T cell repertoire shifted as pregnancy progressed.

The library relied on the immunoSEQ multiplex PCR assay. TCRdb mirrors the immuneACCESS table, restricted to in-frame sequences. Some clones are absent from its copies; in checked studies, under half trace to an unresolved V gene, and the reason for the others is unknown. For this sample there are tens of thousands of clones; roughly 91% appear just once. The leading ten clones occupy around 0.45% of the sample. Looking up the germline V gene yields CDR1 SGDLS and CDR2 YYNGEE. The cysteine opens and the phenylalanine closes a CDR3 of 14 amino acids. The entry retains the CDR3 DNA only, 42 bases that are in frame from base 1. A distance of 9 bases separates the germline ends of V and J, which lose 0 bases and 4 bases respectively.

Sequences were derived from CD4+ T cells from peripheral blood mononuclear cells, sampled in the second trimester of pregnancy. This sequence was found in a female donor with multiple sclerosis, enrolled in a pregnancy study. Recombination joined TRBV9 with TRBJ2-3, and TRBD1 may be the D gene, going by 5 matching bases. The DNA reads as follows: TGTGCCAGCAGCGTAGCAGGGTTGGCAGATACGCAGTATTTT. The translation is CASSVAGLADTQYF.